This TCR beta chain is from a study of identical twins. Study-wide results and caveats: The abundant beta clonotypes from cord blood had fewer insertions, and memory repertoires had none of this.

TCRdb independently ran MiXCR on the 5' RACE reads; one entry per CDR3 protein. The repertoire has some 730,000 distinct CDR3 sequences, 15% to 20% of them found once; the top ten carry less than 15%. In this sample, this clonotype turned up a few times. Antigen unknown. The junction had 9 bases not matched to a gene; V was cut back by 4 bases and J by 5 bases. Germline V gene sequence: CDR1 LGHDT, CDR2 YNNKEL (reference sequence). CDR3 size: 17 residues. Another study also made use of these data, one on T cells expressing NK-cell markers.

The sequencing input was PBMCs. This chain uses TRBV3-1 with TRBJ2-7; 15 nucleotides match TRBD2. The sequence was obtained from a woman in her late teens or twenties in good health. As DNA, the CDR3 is TGTGCCAGCAGCCTCCGGACTAGCGGGAGGGCCAAAGACGAGCAGTACTTC. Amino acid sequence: CASSLRTSGRAKDEQYF.